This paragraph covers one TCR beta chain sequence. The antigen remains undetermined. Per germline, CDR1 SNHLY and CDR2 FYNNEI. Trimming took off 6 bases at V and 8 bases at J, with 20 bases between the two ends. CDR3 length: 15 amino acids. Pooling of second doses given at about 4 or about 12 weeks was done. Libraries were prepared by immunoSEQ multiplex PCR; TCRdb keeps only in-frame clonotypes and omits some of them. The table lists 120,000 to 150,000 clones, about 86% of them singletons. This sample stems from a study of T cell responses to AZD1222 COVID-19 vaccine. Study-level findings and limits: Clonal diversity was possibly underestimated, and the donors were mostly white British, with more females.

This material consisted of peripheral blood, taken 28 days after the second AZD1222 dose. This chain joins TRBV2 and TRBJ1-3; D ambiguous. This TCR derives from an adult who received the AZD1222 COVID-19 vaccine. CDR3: CASREKMGRVDTIYF. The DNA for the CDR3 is TGTGCCAGCAGGGAAAAGATGGGTCGCGTGGACACCATATATTTT.